This is a list of T cell receptor beta chains from one sample in a study of T cells in Graves' hyperthyroidism and ophthalmopathy. TCRdb analysed the multiplex PCR reads with MiXCR anew, one entry per CDR3 protein. The sample shows about 540,000 distinct CDR3 sequences, more than 45% of them seen only once. Sample: peripheral blood or thyroid tissue (not recorded which). These receptors came from a woman younger than 35 with Graves' hyperthyroidism. CDR3s include the opening cysteine and the closing phenylalanine or tryptophan. The D gene is left open where the match is weak. Part of the rows lack a size; the others show once, few, many or a class for expanded clones.

D	V	J	size	CDR3	DNA
TRBD1	TRBV12-3/TRBV12-4	TRBJ2-3	.	CASRGTGDRTDTQYF	TGTGCCAGCAGAGGGACAGGGGATCGCACAGATACGCAGTATTTT
TRBD2	TRBV29-1	TRBJ2-7	once	CSVETSGGIYEQYF	TGCAGCGTAGAGACTAGCGGGGGGATCTACGAGCAGTACTTC
.	TRBV7-6	TRBJ2-7	.	CASRPRDGGYEQYF	TGTGCCAGCAGACCCCGGGACGGAGGCTACGAGCAGTACTTC
TRBD2	TRBV24-1	TRBJ2-2	.	CATSDGTRYTGELFF	TGTGCCACCAGTGACGGGACTAGGTACACCGGGGAGCTGTTTTTT
.	TRBV24-1	TRBJ2-5	many	CATSDLQGSQETQYF	TGTGCCACCAGTGATTTGCAAGGGAGCCAAGAGACCCAGTACTTC
.	TRBV6-2/TRBV6-3	TRBJ1-1	.	CASSYPSGGARTEAFF	TGTGCCAGCAGTTACCCCAGCGGGGGGGCGAGAACTGAAGCTTTCTTT
TRBD1	TRBV29-1	TRBJ1-5	.	CSFGQGGAQPQHF	TGCAGCTTCGGACAGGGGGGAGCTCAGCCCCAGCATTTT
.	TRBV6-6	TRBJ2-7	many	CASKTTYEQYF	TGTGCCAGCAAGACAACCTACGAGCAGTACTTC
TRBD2	TRBV2	TRBJ2-2	few	CASKVAGVDTGELFF	TGTGCCAGCAAAGTAGCGGGAGTCGACACCGGGGAGCTGTTTTTT
.	TRBV2	TRBJ1-6	.	CASSSTSGLFSPLHF	TGTGCCAGCAGTTCTACTTCAGGGTTGTTTTCACCCCTCCACTTT
TRBD2	TRBV15	TRBJ2-1	.	CATSSRDYGLNEQFF	TGTGCCACCAGCTCGCGGGACTATGGTCTCAATGAGCAGTTCTTC
TRBD1	TRBV5-6	TRBJ1-2	.	CASSLSGQGIYGYTF	TGTGCCAGCAGCTTGTCGGGACAGGGAATTTATGGCTACACCTTC
.	TRBV2	TRBJ2-1	once	CASSDGANAEQFF	TGTGCCAGCAGTGACGGGGCGAACGCTGAGCAGTTCTTC
.	TRBV24-1	TRBJ1-1	.	CATSDSRKGLRDSEAFF	TGTGCCACCAGTGATAGCAGAAAGGGGCTGCGGGATAGTGAAGCTTTCTTT
TRBD1	TRBV19	TRBJ1-2	.	CASSLNRGYGYTF	TGTGCCAGTAGCCTTAACAGGGGGTATGGCTACACCTTC
.	TRBV15	TRBJ1-5	many	CATSVRASTQEPQHF	TGTGCCACCAGCGTACGCGCTTCGACACAGGAGCCCCAGCATTTT
.	TRBV7-8	TRBJ1-1	.	CASSFTPWTEAFF	TGTGCCAGCAGCTTTACACCTTGGACTGAAGCTTTCTTT
TRBD1	TRBV6-6	TRBJ2-7	.	CASRDYRDRGNEQYF	TGTGCCAGCAGGGACTACCGGGACAGGGGGAACGAGCAGTACTTC
.	TRBV10-3	TRBJ2-7	many	CAISVGVAMIEQYF	TGTGCCATCAGTGTAGGCGTAGCGATGATCGAGCAGTACTTC
.	TRBV2	TRBJ1-5	many	CASTSRGWEPQHF	TGTGCCAGCACTTCCAGAGGGTGGGAGCCCCAGCATTTT
.	TRBV12-3/TRBV12-4	TRBJ1-2	.	CASSNPPDVPDGYTF	TGTGCCAGCAGTAACCCCCCGGATGTTCCGGATGGCTACACCTTC
.	TRBV7-2	TRBJ2-1	.	CASSLGVAGDDEQFF	TGTGCCAGCAGCTTAGGGGTCGCAGGGGATGATGAGCAGTTCTTC
.	TRBV19	TRBJ1-4	few	CASTGATNEKLFF	TGTGCCAGTACAGGGGCCACTAATGAAAAACTGTTTTTT
.	TRBV7-2	TRBJ2-1	many	CASSPLRAVQFF	TGTGCCAGCAGCCCCCTCCGGGCCGTTCAGTTCTTC
TRBD1	TRBV29-1	TRBJ1-5	few	CSTDRGNNQPQHF	TGCAGCACCGACAGGGGTAACAATCAGCCCCAGCATTTT
.	TRBV20-1	TRBJ1-5	many	CSAPREGLRNQPQHF	TGCAGTGCCCCAAGGGAGGGTCTGAGGAATCAGCCCCAGCATTTT
.	TRBV24-1	TRBJ1-1	.	CATSDGSGTGSPTEAFF	TGTGCCACCAGTGATGGTTCTGGGACCGGGTCTCCCACTGAAGCTTTCTTT
.	TRBV19	TRBJ1-3	.	CASSIVFF	TGTGCCAGTAGTATAGTGTTTTTT
.	TRBV6-2/TRBV6-3	TRBJ1-5	many	CASSRQHLGDQPQHF	TGTGCCAGCAGTCGACAGCACCTTGGGGATCAGCCCCAGCATTTT
.	TRBV7-2	TRBJ2-7	many	CASSLEVEQYF	TGTGCCAGCAGCTTAGAAGTCGAGCAGTACTTC
TRBD2	TRBV13	TRBJ2-2	few	CASSLHPGTSGRGSGELFF	TGTGCCAGCAGTCTCCACCCCGGGACTAGCGGGAGAGGCTCCGGGGAGCTGTTTTTT
.	TRBV20-1	TRBJ2-7	many	CSASPRGGYEQYF	TGCAGTGCCTCCCCCCGAGGAGGGTACGAGCAGTACTTC
TRBD1	TRBV2	TRBJ1-5	.	CASSADRGAGQPQHF	TGTGCCAGCAGTGCCGACAGGGGCGCGGGGCAGCCCCAGCATTTT
TRBD2	TRBV29-1	TRBJ2-7	many	CSVEGLAGSYEQYF	TGCAGCGTTGAAGGTCTAGCGGGCTCCTACGAGCAGTACTTC
TRBD1	TRBV7-2	TRBJ2-5	many	CASSFLPGTEETQYF	TGTGCCAGCAGCTTTCTACCCGGGACAGAAGAGACCCAGTACTTC
.	TRBV7-9	TRBJ1-4	.	CASSLVRTGYNEKLFF	TGTGCCAGCAGCTTAGTTCGGACGGGGTACAATGAAAAACTGTTTTTT
.	TRBV7-9	TRBJ2-1	.	CASSLKGISYNEQFF	TGTGCCAGCAGCTTAAAAGGGATCTCCTACAATGAGCAGTTCTTC
.	TRBV7-2	TRBJ2-2	many	CASRHHTGELFF	TGTGCCAGCAGGCATCACACCGGGGAGCTGTTTTTT
.	TRBV5-1	TRBJ2-7	.	CASSLQIREQYF	TGCGCCAGCAGCTTGCAGATACGGGAGCAGTACTTC
TRBD1	TRBV7-2	TRBJ2-5	many	CASSLRTGNQETQYF	TGTGCCAGCAGCTTAAGGACAGGGAACCAAGAGACCCAGTACTTC
TRBD2	TRBV2	TRBJ2-2	many	CASSRTSMDTGELFF	TGTGCCAGCAGTCGGACTAGCATGGACACCGGGGAGCTGTTTTTT
.	TRBV20-1	TRBJ2-7	many	CSARGGPTIGYEQYF	TGCAGTGCCCGCGGGGGCCCTACCATTGGCTACGAGCAGTACTTC